This TCR beta chain was sequenced during a study of blood T cells in healthy people across ages. Findings of the study overall: PBMCs that were unsorted prevented a conclusive naive versus antigen-experienced comparison.

The use of a sample-barcoded 5' primer and a J-beta primer mix characterized a second PCR of roughly 6 to 11 cycles. TCRdb used MiXCR to reprocess the 5' RACE reads, holding one entry per CDR3 protein. The profile covers 700,000 or so distinct CDR3 sequences, with about 24% appearing a single time and roughly a fifth taken by the ten largest. This clonotype was picked up a small number of times. Its target is unknown. Germline V CDR1 and CDR2: SGHAT, FQNNGV. V was shortened by 0 bases and J by 2 bases, with 12 bases between the two germline ends. This CDR3 has 16 amino acids. The source is an older man in good health. Specimen: blood. The V and J genes are TRBV11-2 and TRBJ2-3; tentatively, D is TRBD1 or TRBD2 (5 bases each). This CDR3 reads CASSLERTGTTDTQYF. Written as DNA, the CDR3 is TGTGCCAGCAGCTTAGAAAGGACGGGGACCACAGATACGCAGTATTTT.